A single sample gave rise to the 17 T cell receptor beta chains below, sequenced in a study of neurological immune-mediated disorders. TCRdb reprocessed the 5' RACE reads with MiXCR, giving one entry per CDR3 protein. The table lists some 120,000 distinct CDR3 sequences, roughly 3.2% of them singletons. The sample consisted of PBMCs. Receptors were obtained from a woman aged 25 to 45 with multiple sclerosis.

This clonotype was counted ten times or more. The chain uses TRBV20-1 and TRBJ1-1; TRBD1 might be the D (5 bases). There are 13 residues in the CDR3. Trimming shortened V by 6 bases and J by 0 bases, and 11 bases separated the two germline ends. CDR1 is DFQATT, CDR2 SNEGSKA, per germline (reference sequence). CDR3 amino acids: CSASDSLNTEAFF. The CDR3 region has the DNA TGCAGTGCCAGCGACAGCTTGAACACTGAAGCTTTCTTT.

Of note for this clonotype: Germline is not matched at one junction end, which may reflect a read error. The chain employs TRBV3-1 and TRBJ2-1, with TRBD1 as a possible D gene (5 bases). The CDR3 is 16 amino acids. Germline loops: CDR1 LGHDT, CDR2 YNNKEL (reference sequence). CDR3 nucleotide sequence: TGTACCAGCAGTCAAGAAAGGCAGGGTCGTAGAAATGAGCAGTTCTTC. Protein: CTSSQERQGRRNEQFF.

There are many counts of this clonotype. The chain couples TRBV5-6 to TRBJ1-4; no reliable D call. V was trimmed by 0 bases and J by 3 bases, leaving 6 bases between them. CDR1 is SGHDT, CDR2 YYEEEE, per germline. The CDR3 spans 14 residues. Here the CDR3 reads CASSLGESNEKLFF. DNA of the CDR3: TGTGCCAGCAGCTTGGGCGAGTCTAATGAAAAACTGTTTTTT.

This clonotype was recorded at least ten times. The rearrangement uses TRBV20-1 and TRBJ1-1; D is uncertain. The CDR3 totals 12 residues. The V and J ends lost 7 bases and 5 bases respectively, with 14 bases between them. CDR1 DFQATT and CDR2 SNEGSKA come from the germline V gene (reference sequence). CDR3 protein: CSGRVVETEAFF. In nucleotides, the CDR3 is TGCAGTGGGAGGGTAGTTGAGACTGAAGCTTTCTTT.

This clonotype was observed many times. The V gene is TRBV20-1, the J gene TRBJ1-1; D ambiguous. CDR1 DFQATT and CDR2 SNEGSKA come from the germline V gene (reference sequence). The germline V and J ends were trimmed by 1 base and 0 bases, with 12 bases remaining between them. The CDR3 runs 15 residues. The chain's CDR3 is CSARGAGSLNTEAFF. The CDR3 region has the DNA TGCAGTGCTAGAGGGGCCGGCAGCCTGAACACTGAAGCTTTCTTT.

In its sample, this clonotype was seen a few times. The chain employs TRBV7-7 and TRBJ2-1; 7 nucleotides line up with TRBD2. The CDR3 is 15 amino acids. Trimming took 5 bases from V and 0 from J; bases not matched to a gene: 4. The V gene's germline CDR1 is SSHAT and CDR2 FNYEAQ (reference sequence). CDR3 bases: TGTGCCAGCAGCCAAGCGGGGAGCTCCTACAATGAGCAGTTCTTC. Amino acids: CASSQAGSSYNEQFF.

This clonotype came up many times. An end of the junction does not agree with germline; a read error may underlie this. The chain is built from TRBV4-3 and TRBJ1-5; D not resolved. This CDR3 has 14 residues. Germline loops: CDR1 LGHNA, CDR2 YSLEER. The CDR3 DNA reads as TGCGCCAGCAGCGAAGACGGCAGAAATCAGCCCCAGCATTTT. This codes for CASSEDGRNQPQHF.

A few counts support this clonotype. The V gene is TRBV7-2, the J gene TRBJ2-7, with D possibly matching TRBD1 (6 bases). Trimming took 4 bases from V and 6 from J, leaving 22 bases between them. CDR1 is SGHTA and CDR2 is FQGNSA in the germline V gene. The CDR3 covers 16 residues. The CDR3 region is CASSSYRDIEFFEQYF. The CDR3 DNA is TGTGCCAGCAGCTCTTACCGGGACATTGAATTTTTCGAGCAGTACTTC.

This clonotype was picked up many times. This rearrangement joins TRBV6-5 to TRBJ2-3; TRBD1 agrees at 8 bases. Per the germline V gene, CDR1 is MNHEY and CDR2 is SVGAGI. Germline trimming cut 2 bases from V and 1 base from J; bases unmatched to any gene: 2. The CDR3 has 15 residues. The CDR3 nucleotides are TGTGCCAGCAGTTACGCGACAGGGGGCACAGATACGCAGTATTTT. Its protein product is CASSYATGGTDTQYF.

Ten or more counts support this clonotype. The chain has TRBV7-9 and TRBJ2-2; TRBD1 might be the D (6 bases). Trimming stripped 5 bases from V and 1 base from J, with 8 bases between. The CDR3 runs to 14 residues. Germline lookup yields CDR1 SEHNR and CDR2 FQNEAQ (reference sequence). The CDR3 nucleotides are TGTGCCAGCAGCCAAGGGGGGAACACCGGGGAGCTGTTTTTT. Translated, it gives CASSQGGNTGELFF.

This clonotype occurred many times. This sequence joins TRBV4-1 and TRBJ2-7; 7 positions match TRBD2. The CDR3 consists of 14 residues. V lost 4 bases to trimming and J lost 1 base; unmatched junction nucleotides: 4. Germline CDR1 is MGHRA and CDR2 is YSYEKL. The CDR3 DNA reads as TGCGCCAGCAGCCCCGGGAGGCTTTCCTACGAGCAGTACTTC. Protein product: CASSPGRLSYEQYF.

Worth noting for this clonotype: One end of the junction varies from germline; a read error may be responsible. This CDR3 reads CASTERGLIIF. CDR3 in DNA: TGTGCCAGCACCGAAAGGGGACTCATAATCTTC. The chain joins TRBV6-5 to TRBJ1-2, with TRBD1 as a possible D gene (5 bases). CDR1 MNHEY and CDR2 SVGAGI come from the germline V gene. CDR3 length equals 11 residues.

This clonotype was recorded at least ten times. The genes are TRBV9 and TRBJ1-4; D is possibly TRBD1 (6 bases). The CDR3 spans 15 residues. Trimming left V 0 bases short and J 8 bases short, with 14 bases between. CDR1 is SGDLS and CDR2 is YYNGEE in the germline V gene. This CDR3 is CASSVVRTAEEKLFF. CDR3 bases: TGTGCCAGCAGCGTAGTTCGGACAGCCGAGGAAAAACTGTTTTTT. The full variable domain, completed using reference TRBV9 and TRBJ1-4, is DSGVTQTPKHLITATGQRVTLRCSPRSGDLSVYWYQQSLDQGLQFLIQYYNGEERAKGNILERFSAQQFPDLHSELNLSSLELGDSALYFCASSVVRTAEEKLFFGSGTQLSVL.

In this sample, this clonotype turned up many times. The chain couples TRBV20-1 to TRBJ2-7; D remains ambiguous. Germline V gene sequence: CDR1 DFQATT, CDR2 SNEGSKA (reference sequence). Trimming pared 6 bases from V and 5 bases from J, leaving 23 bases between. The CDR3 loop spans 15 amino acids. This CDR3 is CSAENAGRNLDEQYF. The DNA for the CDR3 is TGCAGTGCCGAAAACGCCGGGCGCAATTTGGACGAGCAGTACTTC.

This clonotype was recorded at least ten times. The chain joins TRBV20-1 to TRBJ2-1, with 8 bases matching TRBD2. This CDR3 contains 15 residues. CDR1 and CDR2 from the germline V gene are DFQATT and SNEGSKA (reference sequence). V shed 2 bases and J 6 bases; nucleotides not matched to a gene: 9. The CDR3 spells CSARNPERGGNEQFF. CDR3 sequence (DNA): TGCAGTGCTAGAAACCCCGAACGGGGGGGCAATGAGCAGTTCTTC.

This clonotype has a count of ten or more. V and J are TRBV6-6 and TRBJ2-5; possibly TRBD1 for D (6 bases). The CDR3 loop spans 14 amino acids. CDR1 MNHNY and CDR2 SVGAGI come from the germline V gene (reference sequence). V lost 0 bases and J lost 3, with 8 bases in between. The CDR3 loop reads CASSYSNREETQYF. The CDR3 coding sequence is TGTGCCAGCAGTTACTCCAACAGGGAAGAGACCCAGTACTTC.

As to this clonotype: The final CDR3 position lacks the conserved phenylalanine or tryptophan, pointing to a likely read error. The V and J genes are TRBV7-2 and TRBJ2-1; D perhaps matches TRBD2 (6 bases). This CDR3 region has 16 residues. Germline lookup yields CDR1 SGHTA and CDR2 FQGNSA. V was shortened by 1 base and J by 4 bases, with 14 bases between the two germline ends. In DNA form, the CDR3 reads TGTGCCAGCAGCTTAGAGACCGGGAGTGGTTACAATGAGCAGTTCATC. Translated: CASSLETGSGYNEQFI.